The clone carrying this T cell receptor (beta chain) has only one observation. In the same sample, other DNA sequences code for this CDR3. Sequencing was performed with immunoSEQ multiplex PCR; in TCRdb, only in-frame clones are kept and a portion is missing. The sample carries approximately 94,000 clones, just over 90% recorded once. This entry is derived from a study of blood T cell repertoires in COVID-19. V lost 3 bases to trimming and J lost 5 bases, with 8 bases between them. The CDR3 runs to 11 residues. Looked up from germline, CDR1 is DFQATT and CDR2 is SNEGSKA (reference sequence). V gene TRBV20-1 combines with J gene TRBJ2-7; D may be TRBD2 (5 bases). This sequence originates from a man aged 45 to 65 with active COVID-19. Sequencing was done on a sample of peripheral blood. Here the CDR3 DNA reads TGCAGTGCTAGGAGCGGCCACGAGCAGTACTTC. Translated, it gives CSARSGHEQYF.